The 3 T cell receptor beta chains given below trace back to one sample, sequenced in a study of Ad26.COV2.S vaccination and SARS-CoV-2 variants. TCRdb's table, derived via immunoSEQ multiplex PCR, lists solely in-frame clones and lacks some. The sample contains more than 300,000 clones, just under 85% of which appear only once. The treatment: about 20 received Ad26.COV2.S at low or high dose, single or two shots; five or six received placebo; per-sample allocation not given. Collection of the samples took place on day 63 after the first injection of vaccine or placebo. The source was peripheral blood, collected in a trial of Ad26.COV2.S vaccine versus placebo. Receptors were obtained from a person between 18 and 65 years old who received the Ad26.COV2.S COVID-19 vaccine or a placebo.

The chain joins TRBV3-1 (or the pseudogene TRBV3-2) to TRBJ1-3, with D maybe TRBD1 (5 bases). The germline V and J ends were trimmed by 4 bases and 3 bases, with 13 bases remaining between them. The CDR3 consists of 15 residues. Germline V gene sequence: CDR1 LGHDT, CDR2 YNNKEL (reference sequence). Here the CDR3 DNA reads TGTGCCAGCAGCCTGGGACCGACTAATGGAAACACCATATATTTT. Its protein product is CASSLGPTNGNTIYF.

The genes are TRBV5-6 and TRBJ2-5, with D perhaps matching TRBD2 (6 bases). The CDR3 consists of 15 residues. Germline CDR1 and CDR2: SGHDT and YYEEEE. The V end was cut by 0 bases, the J end by 5 bases, with 14 bases between. The CDR3 bases are TGTGCCAGCAGCTTGGGTTCGGCAGGAGGGGAGACCCAGTACTTC. As protein: CASSLGSAGGETQYF.

In nucleotides, the CDR3 is TGTGCCAGTAGCGCGCGACGGGTAGGTGGCAATCAGCCCCAGCATTTT. Translating it yields CASSARRVGGNQPQHF. This rearrangement joins TRBV19 to TRBJ1-5; the D is unclear. The ends were cut back, 6 bases at V and 2 bases at J, with 17 bases in the middle. This CDR3 comprises 16 residues. The germline V gene has CDR1 LNHDA and CDR2 SQIVND (reference sequence).